This paragraph covers one T cell receptor (beta chain) sequence. This sample stems from a study of T cell changes during pregnancy in multiple sclerosis. TCRdb keeps only in-frame clones here, not all; method: immunoSEQ multiplex PCR. The sample lists around 52,000 clones, under 95% occurring once. Germline V gene lookup returns CDR1 SGHTA and CDR2 FQGNSA. This CDR3 contains 18 residues. The V gene lost 5 bases and the J gene lost 7 bases, with 27 bases spanning the gap. This chain connects TRBV7-2 to TRBJ1-5, with D possibly matching TRBD1 (6 bases). Sequenced material: CD4+ T cells from peripheral blood mononuclear cells, taken in the second trimester of pregnancy. The clonotype originates from a female donor with multiple sclerosis, enrolled in a pregnancy study. The CDR3: CASSLAPPQQGEGQPQHF. The DNA for the CDR3 is TGTGCCAGCAGCCTTGCCCCCCCCCAACAGGGAGAAGGGCAGCCCCAGCATTTT. The entire variable domain, with the rest obtained from reference TRBV7-2 and TRBJ1-5, is as follows: GAGVSQSPSNKVTEKGKDVELRCDPISGHTALYWYRQSLGQGLEFLIYFQGNSAPDKSGLPSDRFSAERTGGSVSTLTIQRTQQEDSAVYLCASSLAPPQQGEGQPQHFGDGTRLSIL.